The source of this TCR beta chain is a study of blood T cell repertoires in COVID-19. For the study at large: Sites across the United States, Italy and Spain contributed samples from acute and convalescent COVID-19. PBMCs, B-cell-depleted T cells, or T cells provided the cDNA or gDNA that made up the material.

In the authors' workflow: Amplification with reference gene primers provided the estimates of nucleated cell counts. TCRdb keeps only in-frame clones here, not all; method: immunoSEQ multiplex PCR. V and J calls and clone size are as listed in that table; D and trimming were resolved from the DNA. Seen here are 130,000 to 150,000 clones, roughly 80% observed once, and the top ten hold 3.5%. The length of the CDR3 is 12 residues. V shed 7 bases, J shed 11 bases, and the junction held 8 bases outside the gene matches. Germline CDR1 LNHDA, CDR2 SQIVND (reference sequence). The TCR was taken from a man aged 65 to 85 who had recovered from COVID-19. The sequenced material came from peripheral blood. This rearrangement joins TRBV19 to TRBJ1-3; 7 nucleotides align to TRBD1. The CDR3 DNA follows: TGTGCCAGTACCGCTGGACAGGCAGCCATATATTTT. As protein: CASTAGQAAIYF.